These T cell receptor beta chains were read from a single sample in a study of T cells after posttransplantation cyclophosphamide. The protocol was immunoSEQ multiplex PCR, while the TCRdb copy is restricted to in-frame clones and leaves out a portion. This sample comprises tens of thousands of clones, none seen once only. Specimen: PBMCs. All receptors derive from a woman aged 45-65 years in good health and a related stem cell transplant donor. The CDR3 runs from the conserved cysteine through the conserved F or W. The D gene is left open where the match is weak. Part of the rows lack a size; the others show once, few, many or a class for expanded clones.

clone size	D gene	J gene	V gene	CDR3 DNA	CDR3 protein
-	-	TRBJ2-3	TRBV18	TGTGCCAGCTCCCCCGGCGGAGATACGCAGTATTTT	CASSPGGDTQYF
many	-	TRBJ1-5	TRBV7-2	TGTGCCAGCAGCTTAGCTGGGGGGTATAGCAATCAGCCCCAGCATTTT	CASSLAGGYSNQPQHF
many	-	TRBJ2-7	TRBV2	TGTGCCAGCAGTGAACAGGGTTACGAGCAGTACTTC	CASSEQGYEQYF
-	-	TRBJ2-3	TRBV7-3	TGTGCCAGCAGCTCCCAAGGACAGAAAACAGATACGCAGTATTTT	CASSSQGQKTDTQYF
many	TRBD2	TRBJ2-7	TRBV11-2	TGTGCCAGCAGCTTAGAACTGGGACTAGCGGGAGAGACCTACGAGCAGTACTTC	CASSLELGLAGETYEQYF
-	TRBD2	TRBJ2-1	TRBV12-3/TRBV12-4	TGTGCCAGCAGTTTTACTAGCGGGAACTACAATGAGCAGTTCTTC	CASSFTSGNYNEQFF
many	-	TRBJ1-4	TRBV12-3/TRBV12-4	TGTGCCAGCAGGCAGGGTCTAATTGAAAAACTGTTTTTT	CASRQGLIEKLFF
many	-	TRBJ2-5	TRBV19	TGTGCCAGTACCCCTCTCCCGGGGGTGTGGGAGACCCAGTACTTC	CASTPLPGVWETQYF
few	-	TRBJ2-5	TRBV5-1	TGCGCCAGCACCGTCAACCCGGGTGGGCAAGAGACCCAGTACTTC	CASTVNPGGQETQYF
many	TRBD2	TRBJ2-1	TRBV5-1	TGCGCCAGCAGCTTGGGACTAGCGGGAGTCGGTGAGCAGTTCTTC	CASSLGLAGVGEQFF
-	TRBD2	TRBJ2-3	TRBV30	TGTGCCTGGAGTGTAGGGTGGGCTAGCGGGAGATCAGATACGCAGTATTTT	CAWSVGWASGRSDTQYF